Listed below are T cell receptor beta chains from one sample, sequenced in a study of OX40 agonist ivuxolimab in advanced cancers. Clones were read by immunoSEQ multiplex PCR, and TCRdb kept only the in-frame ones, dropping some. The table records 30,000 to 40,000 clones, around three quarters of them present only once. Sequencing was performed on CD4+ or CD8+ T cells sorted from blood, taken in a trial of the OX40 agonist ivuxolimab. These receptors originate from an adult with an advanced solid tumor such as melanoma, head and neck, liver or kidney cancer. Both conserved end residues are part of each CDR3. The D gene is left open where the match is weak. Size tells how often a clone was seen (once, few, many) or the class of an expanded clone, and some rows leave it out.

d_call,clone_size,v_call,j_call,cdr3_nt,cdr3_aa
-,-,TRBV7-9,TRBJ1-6,TGTGCCAGCCGTAGGGATAATTCACCCCTCCACTTT,CASRRDNSPLHF
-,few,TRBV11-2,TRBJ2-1,TGTGCCAGCAGCTTTCAGTCAGGCGACAATGAGCAGTTCTTC,CASSFQSGDNEQFF
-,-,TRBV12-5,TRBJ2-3,TGTGCTAGTGGTTCGCCGGGTGATACGCAGTATTTT,CASGSPGDTQYF
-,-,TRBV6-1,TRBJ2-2,TGTGCCAGCAAGAGGAGCGGGGAGCTGTTTTTT,CASKRSGELFF
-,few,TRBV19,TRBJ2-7,TGTGCCAGTAGTACTACAGAGTACGAGCAGTACTTC,CASSTTEYEQYF
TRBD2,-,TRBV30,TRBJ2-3,TGTGCCTGGAGTGGAACGACTAGCGGGGGATACACAGGTACGCAGTATTTT,CAWSGTTSGGYTGTQYF
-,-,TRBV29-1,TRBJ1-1,TGCAGCGTTACAGAGAACACTGAAGCTTTCTTT,CSVTENTEAFF
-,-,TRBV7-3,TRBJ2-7,TGTGCCAGCAGCCCTCCTCCCGGGACATCTTTTTTCTACGAGCAGTACTTC,CASSPPPGTSFFYEQYF
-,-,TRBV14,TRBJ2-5,TGTGCCAGCAGCCAAGGGAACACCCGAGGAGAGACCCAGTACTTC,CASSQGNTRGETQYF
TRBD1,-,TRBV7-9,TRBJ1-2,TGTGCCAGCAGCGCCAACCCGGGACAGAAGTATGGCTACACCTTC,CASSANPGQKYGYTF
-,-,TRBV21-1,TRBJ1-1,TGTGCCAGCAGCGCCTGGGGGGAGGGACCCTACACTGAAGCTTTCTTT,CASSAWGEGPYTEAFF
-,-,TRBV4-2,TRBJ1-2,TGTGCCAGCAGCCAAGTAGTGGGGCTAGACTATGGCTACACCTTC,CASSQVVGLDYGYTF
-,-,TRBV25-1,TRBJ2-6,TGTGCCAGCCTCCTAAGTGGGGCCAACGTCCTGACTTTC,CASLLSGANVLTF
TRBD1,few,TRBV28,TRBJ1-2,TGTGCCAGCACGGGACAGGTCTATGGCTACACCTTC,CASTGQVYGYTF
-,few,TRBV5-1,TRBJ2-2,TGCGCCACCCGGCCAACGGTGAAAACCGGGGAGCTGTTTTTT,CATRPTVKTGELFF
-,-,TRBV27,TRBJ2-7,TGTGCCAGCAGTTTTGCAGGGGATGAGCAGTACTTC,CASSFAGDEQYF
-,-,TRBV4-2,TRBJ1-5,TGTGCCAGCAGCCGCGAAACAGGGACGTATCAGCCCCAGCATTTT,CASSRETGTYQPQHF
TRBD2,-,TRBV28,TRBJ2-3,TGTGCCAGCAGTTCGATAGCGGGGGGGGCAGCAGATACGCAGTATTTT,CASSSIAGGAADTQYF
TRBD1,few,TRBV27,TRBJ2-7,TGTGCCAGCGGCGAGACAGGGGGCTACGAGCAGTACTTC,CASGETGGYEQYF
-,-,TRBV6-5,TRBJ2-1,TGTGCCAGCAGTCCCTTCAGGGCGGATGAGCAGTTCTTC,CASSPFRADEQFF
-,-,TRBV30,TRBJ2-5,TGTGCCTGGAGTGTTTCTAGATTAGAGACCCAGTACTTC,CAWSVSRLETQYF
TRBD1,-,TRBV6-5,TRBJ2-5,TGTGCCAGCAGAAAAAAACAGGGGTTCGTGGAGACCCAGTACTTC,CASRKKQGFVETQYF
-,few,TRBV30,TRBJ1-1,TGTGCCTGGAGTGTAGGGGGAACTGAAGCTTTCTTT,CAWSVGGTEAFF
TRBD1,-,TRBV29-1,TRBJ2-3,TGCAGCGTGTCCCGGGACAGTGGGACAGATACGCAGTATTTT,CSVSRDSGTDTQYF
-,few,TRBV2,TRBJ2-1,TGTGCCAGCACCCGATCTAATGAGCAGTTCTTC,CASTRSNEQFF
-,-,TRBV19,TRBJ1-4,TGTGCCAGTAGTCCGACCGGGACTACGCGTGAAAAACTGTTTTTT,CASSPTGTTREKLFF
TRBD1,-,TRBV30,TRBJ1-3,TGTGCCTGGAGTGAGACAGGGGTTGGAAACACCATATATTTT,CAWSETGVGNTIYF
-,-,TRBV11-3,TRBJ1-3,TGTGCCAGCAGCTTAACCACTTACTCTGGAAACACCATATATTTT,CASSLTTYSGNTIYF
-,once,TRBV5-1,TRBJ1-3,TGCGCCAGCAGCTTCCAGGGTTCCTCTGGAAACACCATATATTTT,CASSFQGSSGNTIYF
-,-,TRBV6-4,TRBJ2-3,TGTGCCAGCAGCCTGGACAAAAGCACAGATACGCAGTATTTT,CASSLDKSTDTQYF
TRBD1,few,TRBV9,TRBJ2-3,TGTGCCAGCAGCCCACAGGGGAGCTCAGATACGCAGTATTTT,CASSPQGSSDTQYF
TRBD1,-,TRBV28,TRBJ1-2,TGTGCCAGCAGTTTATCGGACAGGGGGAATGGCTACACCTTC,CASSLSDRGNGYTF
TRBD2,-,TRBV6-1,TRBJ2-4,TGTGCCAGCAAAAGCGGGGGGGCCAAAAACATTCAGTACTTC,CASKSGGAKNIQYF
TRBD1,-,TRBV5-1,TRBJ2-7,TGCGCCAGCAGCTTACCGGGACAGGAGAACTACGAGCAGTACTTC,CASSLPGQENYEQYF
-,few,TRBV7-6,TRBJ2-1,TGTGCTAGCAGCCTCCTGGGGGCGCACGAGATGAACAATGAGCAGTTCTTC,CASSLLGAHEMNNEQFF
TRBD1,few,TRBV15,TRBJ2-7,TGTGCCACCAGCAGCCTGGGGGACAGGGGTTACGAGCAGTACTTC,CATSSLGDRGYEQYF
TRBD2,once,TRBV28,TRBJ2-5,TGTGCCAGCAGTTTCCTGGGCGGGGGGAGAGAGACCCAGTACTTC,CASSFLGGGRETQYF
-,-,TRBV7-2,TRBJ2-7,TGTGCCAGCAGCCCCAGGCGGGGACAGACCCCTATCGAGCAGTACTTC,CASSPRRGQTPIEQYF
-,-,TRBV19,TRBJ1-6,TGTGCCAGTACCCCCACAGCGAGCTCCTATAATTCACCCCTCCACTTT,CASTPTASSYNSPLHF
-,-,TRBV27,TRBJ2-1,TGTGCCAGCAGTTTTGGTTCTTACAATGAGCAGTTCTTC,CASSFGSYNEQFF
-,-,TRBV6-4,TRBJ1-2,TGTGCCAGCAGTGACTCGACCGGCCACCACTATGGCTACACCTTC,CASSDSTGHHYGYTF
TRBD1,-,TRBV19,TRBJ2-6,TGTGCCAGTAGTTATAACAGGGGGCGAACTGGGGCCAACGTCCTGACTTTC,CASSYNRGRTGANVLTF
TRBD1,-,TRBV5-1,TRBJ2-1,TGCGCCAGCAGCTTTGGGGACAGGACTTTCGATGAGCAGTTCTTC,CASSFGDRTFDEQFF
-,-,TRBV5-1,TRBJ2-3,TGCGCCAGCAGCTTGGCCCTGGGGGCCAACACAGATACGCAGTATTTT,CASSLALGANTDTQYF
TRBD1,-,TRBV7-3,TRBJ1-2,TGTGCCAGCAGACCTTCCGGGACAGGGACTGGCTACACCTTC,CASRPSGTGTGYTF
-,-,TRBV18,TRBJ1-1,TGTGCCAGCTCCCTCAAACCTATGAACACTGAAGCTTTCTTT,CASSLKPMNTEAFF
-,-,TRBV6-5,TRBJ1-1,TGTGCCAGCAGTTACGGCGGGTGGGACACTGAAGCTTTCTTT,CASSYGGWDTEAFF
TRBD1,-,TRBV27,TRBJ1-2,TGTGCCAGCAGTGATCGGACAGGGCCCTATGGCTACACCTTC,CASSDRTGPYGYTF
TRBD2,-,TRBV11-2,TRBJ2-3,TGTGCCAGCAGCTTAGGACAGGGGCCTAGCGGGGGGGCCGGAGATACGCAGTATTTT,CASSLGQGPSGGAGDTQYF
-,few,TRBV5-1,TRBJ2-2,TGCGCCAGTTCCAGGGATTCGAACACCGGGGAGCTGTTTTTT,CASSRDSNTGELFF
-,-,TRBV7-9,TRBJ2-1,TGTGCCAGCAGCTTAGCTATTTGGGGCGGTCGAAATGAGCAGTTCTTC,CASSLAIWGGRNEQFF
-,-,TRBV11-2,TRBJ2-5,TGTGCCAGCAGCGCAAGGGCGGGGGCGCAAGAGACCCAGTACTTC,CASSARAGAQETQYF
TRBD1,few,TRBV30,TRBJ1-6,TGTGCCTGGAGACCAGGGGGGGGTGGTAATTCACCCCTCCACTTT,CAWRPGGGGNSPLHF